Below are 10 T cell receptor beta chains sequenced from a single sample in a study of regulatory T cells in long-lasting Graves disease. Time point given: persistent/refractory GD, antithyroid drugs over 5 years with positive TRAb. The authors made the TCR library using RNA they extracted from PBMCs. Assembly of TCR beta libraries relied on iRepertoire HTBI primers together with Arm-PCR of CDR3 regions. TCRdb reprocessed the multiplex PCR reads with MiXCR, giving one entry per CDR3 protein. The sample includes about 300,000 distinct CDR3 sequences, around 21% of them seen just once. The sequenced sample was peripheral blood mononuclear cells (PBMCs), obtained when the disease was refractory, from a patient treated with antithyroid drugs. These receptors originate from a female donor with Graves disease.

Worth noting for this clonotype: This may come from a read error, since a much larger clone is one base off. Without the conserved terminal phenylalanine or tryptophan, this CDR3 likely stems from a read error. The chain couples TRBV6-5 to TRBJ1-4; D gene unclear. V lost 2 bases, J lost 6 bases, and 10 bases lay in between. Germline V lookup: CDR1 MNHEY, CDR2 SVGAGI. The CDR3 extends over 14 amino acids. DNA of the CDR3: TGTGCCAGCAGTTACCGGGTGAAGGATGAAAAACTGTTTTGT. Translation gives CASSYRVKDEKLFC.

This clonotype showed up just a few times. V is TRBV4-3 and J is TRBJ2-7; TRBD1 matches 9 bases. After removal of 3 bases from V and 0 bases from J, the junction contained 6 bases not matched to a gene. The CDR3 consists of 16 residues. The V gene's germline CDR1 is LGHNA and CDR2 YSLEER. The CDR3 protein is CASSHRTGALSYEQYF. CDR3 bases: TGCGCCAGCAGCCACCGGACAGGGGCGCTCTCCTACGAGCAGTACTTC.

The gene calls are TRBV29-1 and TRBJ2-3; possibly TRBD2 for D (6 bases). The CDR3 totals 15 residues. Trimming shortened V by 6 bases and J by 0 bases, and 16 bases separated the two germline ends. CDR1 is SQVTM, CDR2 ANQGSEA, per germline. CDR3: CSVKFLASSTDTQYF. CDR3 nucleotide sequence: TGCAGCGTCAAATTTCTAGCGTCAAGCACAGATACGCAGTATTTT.

The gene calls are TRBV7-8 and TRBJ1-4; D is possibly TRBD1 (5 bases). V shed 1 base and J shed 2 bases, with 17 bases lying between them. This CDR3 spans 18 amino acids. Germline CDR1 is SGHVS and CDR2 is FQNEAQ. CDR3 amino acids: CASSLGRAARSTNEKLFF. CDR3 DNA: TGTGCCAGCAGCTTAGGCAGGGCAGCTAGGTCCACTAATGAAAAACTGTTTTTT.

This chain joins TRBV27 and TRBJ2-7, with TRBD2 matching over 14 bases. The V gene's germline CDR1 is MNHEY and CDR2 SMNVEV (reference sequence). The CDR3 covers 15 residues. The V segment lost 3 bases and the J segment 5 bases; nucleotides outside the gene matches: 3. The CDR3 region has the DNA TGTGCCAGCAGTTTCCGGGGACTAGCGGGAGACGAGCAGTACTTC. Translation gives CASSFRGLAGDEQYF.

The J gene is TRBJ1-6, the V gene TRBV6-1; a weak D match, TRBD1 (6 bases). CDR1 is MNHNS, CDR2 SASEGT, per germline. The CDR3 covers 13 residues. V shed 8 bases and J shed 7 bases, with 12 bases lying between them. This CDR3 is CASGQTGNSPLHF. CDR3 nucleotide sequence: TGTGCCAGCGGTCAAACAGGGAATTCACCCCTCCACTTT.

This clonotype was detected a few times. The J gene is TRBJ2-7, the V gene TRBV6-1, with 9 bases identical to TRBD1. CDR3 length: 14 residues. Germline V CDR1 and CDR2: MNHNS, SASEGT. V trimming: 5 bases; J trimming: 1 base; junction bases outside the gene matches: 3. The CDR3 DNA reads TGTGCCAGCAGTCGGGACAGGGAGTCCTACGAGCAGTACTTC. This gives the protein CASSRDRESYEQYF.

J is TRBJ2-3 and V is TRBV28; 7 bases agree with TRBD2. After removal of 2 bases from V and 5 bases from J, the junction contained 4 bases not matched to a gene. Germline V gene sequence: CDR1 MDHEN, CDR2 SYDVKM. The CDR3 is 14 residues long. The CDR3 spells CASSLAGAVDTQYF. In DNA form, the CDR3 reads TGTGCCAGCAGTTTAGCGGGAGCCGTAGATACGCAGTATTTT.

This rearrangement joins TRBV6-1 to TRBJ2-6; unclear D gene. The germline V gene has CDR1 MNHNS and CDR2 SASEGT. The CDR3 covers 15 residues. The V end was cut by 3 bases, the J end by 4 bases, with 10 bases between. The CDR3 loop is CASSDAPPGANVLTF. CDR3 DNA: TGTGCCAGCAGTGACGCCCCCCCCGGGGCCAACGTCCTGACTTTC.

As to this clonotype: At one of its ends the junction is not consistent with the germline gene, which may arise from a read error. The chain combines TRBV7-2 with TRBJ1-1; D unresolved. The CDR3 extends over 15 amino acids. The germline CDR1 and CDR2 sequences are SGHTA and FQGNSA. CDR3 amino acids: CASSLASTVNTEALF. The CDR3 nucleotides are TGTGCCAGCAGCTTAGCCTCGACTGTGAACACTGAAGCTCTCTTT.